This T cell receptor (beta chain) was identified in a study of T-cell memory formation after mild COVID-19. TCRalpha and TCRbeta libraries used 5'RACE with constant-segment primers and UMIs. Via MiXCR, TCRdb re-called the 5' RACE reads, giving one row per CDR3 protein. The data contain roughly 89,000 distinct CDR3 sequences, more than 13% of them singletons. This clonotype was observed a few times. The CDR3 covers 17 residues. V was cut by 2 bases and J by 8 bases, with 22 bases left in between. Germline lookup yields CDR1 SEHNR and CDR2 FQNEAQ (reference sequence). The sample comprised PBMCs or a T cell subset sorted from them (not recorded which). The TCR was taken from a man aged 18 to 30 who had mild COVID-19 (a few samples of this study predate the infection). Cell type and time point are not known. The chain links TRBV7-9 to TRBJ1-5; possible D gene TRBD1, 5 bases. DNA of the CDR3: TGTGCCAGCAGCTTACCCAAGAAACTACAGGCGCTGGAGCCCCAGCATTTT. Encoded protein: CASSLPKKLQALEPQHF. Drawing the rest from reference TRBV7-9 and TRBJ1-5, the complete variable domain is DTGVSQNPRHKITKRGQNVTFRCDPISEHNRLYWYRQTLGQGPEFLTYFQNEAQLEKSRLLSDRFSAERPKGSFSTLEIQRTEQGDSAMYLCASSLPKKLQALEPQHFGDGTRLSIL.